The next 32 T cell receptor beta chains were all read from a single sample in a study of beta chain features in type 1 diabetes. cDNA synthesis used the whole RNA isolate, giving expressed TCRB sequences. Produced via immunoSEQ multiplex PCR; TCRdb's table is partial and in-frame only. Altogether hundreds of thousands of clones are present, 30% being singletons, with the ten largest covering around 0.065%. Sequences were obtained from naive CD4+ T cells from blood. The origin of the receptors is a man between 18 and 29 years old in good health.

This clone was recorded once. This chain's CDR3 is CASTGDSETQYF. CDR3 DNA sequence: TGTGCCAGCACAGGGGATTCGGAGACCCAGTACTTC. V and J are TRBV2 and TRBJ2-5; possibly TRBD1 for D (6 bases). This CDR3 contains 12 residues. V lost 7 bases to trimming and J lost 5 bases, with 11 bases between them. Germline assignment: CDR1 SNHLY and CDR2 FYNNEI.

J is TRBJ2-7 and V is TRBV4-3; 7 bases align to TRBD1. The germline CDR1 and CDR2 sequences are LGHNA and YSLEER. This CDR3 is 15 amino acids long. V gave up 1 base and J gave up 2 bases; unmatched junction bases: 5. The CDR3 DNA is TGCGCCAGCAGCCAAGTCGAGGGGGCAACCTACGAGCAGTACTTC. As protein: CASSQVEGATYEQYF.

Concerning this clone: The sample has other DNA sequences that encode this CDR3 too. The chain employs TRBV7-9 and TRBJ2-5; no reliable D call. The CDR3 has 12 residues. V lost 3 bases to trimming and J lost 5 bases, with 7 bases between them. Germline values: CDR1 SEHNR, CDR2 FQNEAQ (reference sequence). CDR3 DNA sequence: TGTGCCAGCAGCTTGGGGTGGGAGACCCAGTACTTC. It yields the protein CASSLGWETQYF.

V usage is TRBV5-1 and J usage is TRBJ1-1; 7 bases align to TRBD1. Losses at the gene ends were 3 bases for V and 3 bases for J; bases not matched to a gene: 8. This CDR3 has 15 residues. In germline, CDR1 is SGHRS, CDR2 YFSETQ. As DNA, the CDR3 is TGCGCCAGCAGCTCTAGGACAGGAAACCACACTGAAGCTTTCTTT. Residues: CASSSRTGNHTEAFF.

CDR3 amino acids: CASTLGGPGYNEQFF. The CDR3 nucleotides are TGTGCCAGCACCCTGGGAGGGCCTGGCTACAATGAGCAGTTCTTC. V and J are TRBV27 and TRBJ2-1; 7 nucleotides line up with TRBD2. Germline assignment: CDR1 MNHEY and CDR2 SMNVEV (reference sequence). V lost 7 bases, J lost 3 bases, and 9 bases stayed unmatched. The length of the CDR3 is 15 residues.

As regards this clone: The same CDR3 also results from other DNA sequences found in this sample. The rearrangement links TRBV20-1 to TRBJ2-7; 7 bases fit TRBD1. The CDR3 has 11 amino acids. Trimming took 5 bases from V and 3 from J; bases not matched to a gene: 1. Germline CDR1 reads DFQATT; CDR2 reads SNEGSKA (reference sequence). CDR3 in DNA: TGCAGTGCTGGGACAGTCTACGAGCAGTACTTC. Translation: CSAGTVYEQYF.

This chain joins TRBV6-1 and TRBJ2-1; 9 bases match TRBD2. The CDR3 runs 15 residues. V gave up 3 bases and J gave up 2 bases; unmatched junction bases: 2. The germline V gene encodes CDR1 MNHNS and CDR2 SASEGT. The chain's CDR3 is CASSDGGRAYNEQFF. CDR3 in DNA: TGTGCCAGCAGTGACGGCGGGAGGGCCTACAATGAGCAGTTCTTC.

The chain combines TRBV30 with TRBJ2-7; weak D call: TRBD2 (6 bases). The CDR3 extends over 13 amino acids. CDR1 is GTSNPN, CDR2 SVGIG, per germline (reference sequence). V was cut by 1 base and J by 3 bases, with 10 bases left in between. This chain's CDR3 is CAWSAGSVYEQYF. As DNA, the CDR3 is TGTGCCTGGAGTGCCGGGAGCGTCTACGAGCAGTACTTC.

This clone was counted only a few times. The chain recombines TRBV10-3 with TRBJ1-1; D gene ambiguous. The CDR3 is made up of 14 amino acids. Germline V gives CDR1 ENHRY, CDR2 SYGVKD. V lost 3 bases and J lost 0, with 8 bases in between. CDR3 loop: CAISDRSMNTEAFF. The CDR3 bases are TGTGCCATCAGTGACAGGTCTATGAACACTGAAGCTTTCTTT.

The chain recombines TRBV18 with TRBJ2-7; TRBD1 is a possible D gene (5 bases). The CDR3 has 15 amino acids. V dropped 6 bases and J dropped 7 bases, with 22 bases sitting between them. CDR1 KGHSH and CDR2 LQKENI come from the germline V gene. The CDR3 region is CASSTWRQTDGEQYF. CDR3 bases: TGTGCCAGCTCTACCTGGAGACAGACGGACGGGGAGCAGTACTTC.

This clone was counted a few times. The chain uses TRBV29-1 and TRBJ2-7, with 15 bases identical to TRBD2. CDR1 and CDR2 (germline): SQVTM, ANQGSEA. The CDR3 is made up of 18 amino acids. V shed 7 bases, J shed 1 base, and the junction held 14 bases outside the gene matches. The CDR3, as DNA: TGCAGCGCCCGCGGGACTAGCGGGAGGAAGGCCAGGTCCTACGAGCAGTACTTC. Protein: CSARGTSGRKARSYEQYF.

There are a few counts of this clone. The chain joins TRBV5-4 to TRBJ2-1; no clear D gene. V lost 3 bases and J lost 0, with 13 bases in between. CDR1 is SGHNT, CDR2 YYREEE, per germline (reference sequence). The CDR3 spans 16 residues. The DNA for the CDR3 is TGTGCCAGCAGCTCCGAGTGGCGGAGCTCCTACAATGAGCAGTTCTTC. The encoded protein is CASSSEWRSSYNEQFF.

The chain links TRBV9 to TRBJ2-1, with D possibly TRBD2 on 5 matching bases. Trimming left V 0 bases short and J 9 bases short, with 19 bases between. The CDR3 loop spans 16 amino acids. Germline assignment: CDR1 SGDLS and CDR2 YYNGEE. The CDR3 region has the DNA TGTGCCAGCAGCGTAGGAACAGTAGCGTCGCAACGTGAGCAGTTCTTC. It yields the protein CASSVGTVASQREQFF. Looking up the rest from reference TRBV9 and TRBJ2-1 gives the full variable domain: DSGVTQTPKHLITATGQRVTLRCSPRSGDLSVYWYQQSLDQGLQFLIQYYNGEERAKGNILERFSAQQFPDLHSELNLSSLELGDSALYFCASSVGTVASQREQFFGPGTRLTVL.

The chain has TRBV7-2 and TRBJ2-3, with D unresolved. The CDR3 runs to 12 residues. From germline, CDR1 is SGHTA and CDR2 FQGNSA. The V gene lost 5 bases and the J gene lost 0 bases, with 3 bases spanning the gap. The CDR3 reads CASSDSTDTQYF. The CDR3 nucleotides are TGTGCCAGCAGCGACAGCACAGATACGCAGTATTTT.

This clone has more than one count but fewer than ten. This rearrangement joins TRBV30 to TRBJ1-5; D gene unclear. The CDR3 totals 13 residues. V gave up 1 base and J gave up 4 bases, with 8 bases separating them. Germline CDR1 GTSNPN, CDR2 SVGIG (reference sequence). The CDR3 spells CAWSEERNQPQHF. CDR3 nucleotide sequence: TGTGCCTGGAGTGAGGAGAGAAATCAGCCCCAGCATTTT.

This clone turned up a few times. The genes are TRBV5-1 and TRBJ2-1; D remains ambiguous. Trimming cost V 2 bases and J 10 bases, with 13 bases left between them. This CDR3 is 13 amino acids long. Germline assignment: CDR1 SGHRS and CDR2 YFSETQ. The CDR3 spells CASSLPWTGEQFF. As DNA, the CDR3 is TGCGCCAGCAGCTTACCTTGGACGGGCGAGCAGTTCTTC.

The chain couples TRBV5-1 to TRBJ2-7, with D possibly matching TRBD2 (5 bases). The CDR3 consists of 12 residues. Trimming cost V 0 bases and J 7 bases, with 8 bases left between them. In germline, CDR1 is SGHRS, CDR2 YFSETQ. The CDR3 DNA reads TGCGCCAGCAGCTTGGTTCCGGGGGAGCAGTACTTC. Translating gives CASSLVPGEQYF.

The sample holds a few counts of this clone. The J gene is TRBJ2-5, the V gene TRBV14, with 9 bases fitting TRBD2. The junction had 7 bases not matched to a gene; V was cut back by 2 bases and J by 9 bases. CDR3 length: 14 amino acids. CDR1 is SGHDN, CDR2 FVKESK, per germline. The CDR3 protein is CASSQLAGTTAQYF. DNA for the CDR3: TGTGCCAGCAGCCAACTAGCGGGAACCACGGCCCAGTACTTC.

This clone has a handful of counts. The chain is built from TRBV6-6 and TRBJ2-3; D is uncertain. Germline V CDR1 and CDR2: MNHNY, SVGAGI (reference sequence). The CDR3 spans 15 residues. The V end lost 2 bases, the J end lost 7 bases, and 16 bases lay between the germline ends. This CDR3 is CASSYALSGGHTQYF. The CDR3 DNA is TGTGCCAGCAGTTACGCACTCTCGGGTGGACATACGCAGTATTTT.

The V and J genes are TRBV7-8 and TRBJ2-7; 7 bases fit TRBD1. Germline V gives CDR1 SGHVS, CDR2 FQNEAQ. Trimming at V came to 4 bases and at J to 3 bases, leaving 6 bases not matched to a gene. This CDR3 is built from 14 residues. The CDR3 nucleotides read TGTGCCAGCAGCTCCCGGGACAGTTTCTACGAGCAGTACTTC. Protein: CASSSRDSFYEQYF.

The chain combines TRBV29-1 with TRBJ2-3; 12 bases agree with TRBD2. Trimming at V came to 6 bases and at J to 2 bases, leaving 15 bases not matched to a gene. Germline V gives CDR1 SQVTM, CDR2 ANQGSEA. CDR3 length equals 18 residues. As DNA, the CDR3 is TGCAGCGTGGTCCGGGGGTCCGGGACTAGCGGGTTCACAGATACGCAGTATTTT. It encodes CSVVRGSGTSGFTDTQYF.

To note about this clone: At the DNA level, this CDR3 is encoded by other sequences in the same sample as well. The chain links TRBV20-1 to TRBJ2-1; D is unresolved. Germline V lookup: CDR1 DFQATT, CDR2 SNEGSKA (reference sequence). V dropped 3 bases and J dropped 3 bases, with 3 bases sitting between them. The CDR3 has 11 amino acids. The CDR3 spells CSARDYNEQFF. The CDR3 nucleotides are TGCAGTGCTAGGGACTACAATGAGCAGTTCTTC.

In this sample, this clone turned up a few times. The V and J genes are TRBV5-1 and TRBJ2-1; 10 bases line up with TRBD2. V trimming: 0 bases; J trimming: 0 bases; junction bases outside the gene matches: 0. The germline gives CDR1 SGHRS, CDR2 YFSETQ. This CDR3 is built from 16 residues. The DNA for the CDR3 is TGCGCCAGCAGCTTGGCTAGCGGGAGCTCCTACAATGAGCAGTTCTTC. Amino acid sequence: CASSLASGSSYNEQFF.

V gene TRBV5-1 combines with J gene TRBJ2-3, with D possibly matching TRBD2 (6 bases). The CDR3 contains 15 residues. Trimming took off 4 bases at V and 3 bases at J, with 15 bases between the two ends. The germline V gene encodes CDR1 SGHRS and CDR2 YFSETQ. Here the CDR3 reads CASSPASVRTDTQYF. The CDR3, as DNA: TGCGCCAGCAGCCCAGCTAGCGTTAGGACAGATACGCAGTATTTT.

V gene TRBV5-1 combines with J gene TRBJ2-1, with 8 bases identical to TRBD2. CDR3 length: 16 residues. Per the germline V gene, CDR1 is SGHRS and CDR2 is YFSETQ. V trimming: 1 base; J trimming: 8 bases; junction bases outside the gene matches: 11. The CDR3, as DNA: TGCGCCAGCAGCTTGAAATCTAGCGGGCCCAGGGATGAGCAGTTCTTC. Encoded protein: CASSLKSSGPRDEQFF.

The V and J genes are TRBV7-3 and TRBJ1-1, with 11 bases aligning to TRBD1. From germline, CDR1 is SGHTA and CDR2 FQGTGA. Trimming at V came to 4 bases and at J to 4 bases, leaving 5 bases not matched to a gene. There are 15 residues in the CDR3. The CDR3 reads CASSYGQGASTEAFF. Written as DNA, the CDR3 is TGTGCCAGCAGCTACGGACAGGGGGCGAGCACTGAAGCTTTCTTT.

The chain joins TRBV5-4 to TRBJ2-1; 9 bases map to TRBD1. With V trimmed by 7 bases and J by 4 bases, 6 bases remained unmatched. The germline CDR1 and CDR2 sequences are SGHNT and YYREEE (reference sequence). This CDR3 spans 14 amino acids. The CDR3 sequence: CASSTGTGYNEQFF. DNA of the CDR3: TGTGCCAGCTCAACCGGGACAGGGTACAATGAGCAGTTCTTC.

The chain couples TRBV14 to TRBJ2-6; the D call may be TRBD1 or TRBD2 (6 bases each). The CDR3 has 17 amino acids. The germline gives CDR1 SGHDN, CDR2 FVKESK. V shed 6 bases and J shed 2 bases, with 17 bases lying between them. Written as DNA, the CDR3 is TGTGCCAGCAGACAGACAGGCGGAGGGACTGGGGCCAACGTCCTGACTTTC. It encodes CASRQTGGGTGANVLTF. The full variable domain, in which reference TRBV14 and TRBJ2-6 provide the parts outside the CDR3, is EAGVTQFPSHSVIEKGQTVTLRCDPISGHDNLYWYRRVMGKEIKFLLHFVKESKQDESGMPNNRFLAERTGGTYSTLKVQPAELEDSGVYFCASRQTGGGTGANVLTFGAGSRLTVL.

The rearrangement joins TRBV5-1 to TRBJ2-7; 8 positions match TRBD2. CDR3 length equals 14 residues. Trimming removed 3 bases from V and 7 bases from J; junction bases left unmatched: 9. Germline-derived CDR1 and CDR2 are SGHRS and YFSETQ. The CDR3 coding sequence is TGCGCCAGCAGCTCATTAGCGGGATCAGGGGAGCAGTACTTC. Translation: CASSSLAGSGEQYF. The full variable domain, rest sourced from reference TRBV5-1 and TRBJ2-7, is KAGVTQTPRYLIKTRGQQVTLSCSPISGHRSVSWYQQTPGQGLQFLFEYFSETQRNKGNFPGRFSGRQFSNSRSEMNVSTLELGDSALYLCASSSLAGSGEQYFGPGTRLTVT.

This clone was recorded only once. The chain uses TRBV7-6 and TRBJ2-6; D gene unclear. V was shortened by 0 bases and J by 1 base, with 7 bases between the two germline ends. The CDR3 totals 16 residues. Per germline, CDR1 SGHVS and CDR2 FNYEAQ. The CDR3 loop reads CASSLARESGANVLTF. CDR3 in DNA: TGTGCCAGCAGCTTAGCGCGAGAGTCTGGGGCCAACGTCCTGACTTTC. The variable domain in full, completed from reference TRBV7-6 and TRBJ2-6, reads GAGVSQSPRYKVTKRGQDVALRCDPISGHVSLYWYRQALGQGPEFLTYFNYEAQQDKSGLPNDRFSAERPEGSISTLTIQRTEQRDSAMYRCASSLARESGANVLTFGAGSRLTVL.

The rearrangement links TRBV30 to TRBJ2-7; 9 bases line up with TRBD1. V was pared by 7 bases and J by 0 bases, with 1 base of the junction left unmatched. Germline values: CDR1 GTSNPN, CDR2 SVGIG (reference sequence). The CDR3 has 12 residues. The CDR3 here is CALDRGSYEQYF. DNA of the CDR3: TGTGCCTTGGACAGGGGCTCCTACGAGCAGTACTTC.

This clone was counted between two and nine times. The CDR3: CASSLLDWDYEQYF. DNA of the CDR3: TGTGCCAGCAGCTTATTAGACTGGGACTACGAGCAGTACTTC. The rearrangement links TRBV7-2 to TRBJ2-7; D is ambiguous. V was shortened by 2 bases and J by 3 bases, with 11 bases between the two germline ends. CDR3 size: 14 residues. From germline, CDR1 is SGHTA and CDR2 FQGNSA.